This T cell receptor beta chain was sequenced in a study of T cells in Graves' hyperthyroidism and ophthalmopathy. The CDR3 runs 14 residues. Germline CDR1 reads SGHRS; CDR2 reads YFSETQ. RNA transcripts provided the source from which TCR beta CDR3 regions were amplified. First-round RT-PCR of the TCR CDR3 relied on the HTBI primer set. MiXCR, run by TCRdb on the multiplex PCR reads, gives a single entry per CDR3 protein. The profile covers around 400,000 distinct CDR3 sequences, with approximately 16% appearing a single time and 15% to 20% taken by the ten largest. Overall study results and limits: Also found in blood were most expanded thyroid clonotypes above 0.001.

Source material for PBMCs was about 11 ml fresh peripheral blood. On this clonotype itself: Its target is not known. One end of the junction fails to match germline, which may point to a read error.

The receptor was isolated from a woman aged 60 to 75 with Graves' ophthalmopathy. The rearrangement links TRBV5-1 to TRBJ2-1, with TRBD1 matching over 8 bases. Sequences were obtained from blood. The chain's CDR3 is CASSRWTGNNEQFF. As DNA, the CDR3 is TGTGCCAGCAGCCGATGGACAGGGAATAATGAGCAGTTCTTC.